This TCR beta chain was sequenced in a study of blood T cell repertoires in COVID-19. Whole-study context: The origin of the acute and convalescent COVID-19 samples was the United States, Italy and Spain. T cells, B-cell-depleted T cells, or PBMCs provided the cDNA or gDNA that served as material.

Germline loops: CDR1 LNHDA, CDR2 SQIVND (reference sequence). J was trimmed by 4 bases and V by 5 bases; bases with no gene match: 4. The CDR3 contains 14 residues. Authors' methods: The assay estimated nucleated cells by amplifying reference gene primers. Sequencing was performed with immunoSEQ multiplex PCR; in TCRdb, only in-frame clones are kept and a portion is missing. That table is the source of V, J and clone size, and D and trimming were worked out from the DNA. The sample records 120,000 to 150,000 clones, about four fifths being singletons. Sequencing used peripheral blood. The TCR was taken from a human donor in a cohort sampled during active COVID-19. The J gene is TRBJ2-1, the V gene TRBV19; 8 bases line up with TRBD1. Here the CDR3 reads CASSYRDRYNEQFF. The CDR3 DNA follows: TGTGCCAGTAGTTACCGGGACAGGTACAATGAGCAGTTCTTC.